Listed below are T cell receptor beta chains from one sample, sequenced in a study of T cell responses to AZD1222 COVID-19 vaccine. Repertoires were generated with immunoSEQ multiplex PCR, while TCRdb's copy carries only in-frame clones and drops some. The sample yields roughly 190,000 clones, approximately 90% seen once. This sample comprised peripheral blood, obtained 28 days after the second AZD1222 dose. The receptor set was obtained from an adult who received the AZD1222 COVID-19 vaccine. Each CDR3 is given with its conserved first and last residue. The D gene is left open where the match is weak. Not all rows give a size; the values are once, few, many and, for expanded clones, a class.

TRBV20-1,TRBJ1-5,NA,few,CSASEISSNQPQHF,TGCAGTGCTAGTGAGATATCTAGCAATCAGCCCCAGCATTTT
TRBV10-1,TRBJ2-3,NA,NA,CASSEDMITDTQYF,TGCGCCAGCAGTGAGGACATGATCACAGATACGCAGTATTTT
TRBV27,TRBJ1-1,NA,NA,CATGVSMNTEAFF,TGTGCCACCGGGGTTTCCATGAACACTGAAGCTTTCTTT
TRBV15,TRBJ2-7,TRBD2,NA,CATSPRTSVEEQYF,TGTGCCACCAGCCCACGTACTAGCGTAGAAGAGCAGTACTTC
TRBV6-6,TRBJ1-1,NA,NA,CASRETGSEAFF,TGTGCCAGCAGAGAAACAGGATCTGAAGCTTTCTTT
TRBV4-3,TRBJ1-3,NA,NA,CASSQDAAGGSGNTIYF,TGCGCCAGCAGCCAAGATGCGGCCGGAGGCTCTGGAAACACCATATATTTT
TRBV27,TRBJ2-7,NA,once,CASSRGKEYEQYF,TGTGCCAGCAGTCGGGGGAAGGAATACGAGCAGTACTTC
TRBV5-1,TRBJ1-1,NA,NA,CASSLGGGRGTEAFF,TGCGCCAGCAGCTTGGGCGGGGGGCGCGGAACTGAAGCTTTCTTT
TRBV18,TRBJ1-4,NA,NA,CASSGGTNEKLFF,TGTGCCAGCTCAGGGGGCACTAATGAAAAACTGTTTTTT
TRBV4-2,TRBJ2-1,TRBD2,NA,CASSQDGGKRGAGQFF,TGTGCCAGCAGCCAAGACGGCGGAAAGCGGGGGGCCGGGCAGTTCTTC
TRBV11-2,TRBJ2-7,TRBD1,once,CASKGQGGYEQYF,TGTGCCAGCAAGGGACAGGGCGGGTACGAGCAGTACTTC
TRBV14,TRBJ1-6,TRBD1,NA,CASSSGRRGRSPLHF,TGTGCCAGCAGCTCAGGGAGGAGGGGGCGATCACCCCTCCACTTT
TRBV5-5,TRBJ1-6,NA,NA,CASGWGGPRNSPLHF,TGTGCCAGCGGTTGGGGGGGTCCTCGAAATTCACCCCTCCACTTT
TRBV4-1,TRBJ2-6,NA,NA,CASTLFLSGANVLTF,TGCGCCAGCACCCTGTTCCTCTCTGGGGCCAACGTCCTGACTTTC
TRBV4-2,TRBJ1-6,TRBD1,NA,CASSRVDRENSPLHF,TGTGCCAGCAGCCGTGTCGACAGGGAAAATTCACCCCTCCACTTT
TRBV18,TRBJ1-1,TRBD1,NA,CASSSGTGAPEAFF,TGTGCCAGCTCGTCTGGGACAGGGGCCCCTGAAGCTTTCTTT
TRBV11-2,TRBJ2-7,NA,NA,CASSADYRRAYEQYF,TGTGCCAGCAGCGCCGACTACCGCCGGGCCTACGAGCAGTACTTC
TRBV24-1,TRBJ2-7,TRBD2,NA,CATSDATSGRYEQYF,TGTGCCACCAGTGATGCGACTAGCGGGAGATACGAGCAGTACTTC
TRBV6-2/TRBV6-3,TRBJ1-2,NA,NA,CASSHGTNYGYTF,TGTGCCAGCAGTCACGGGACAAACTATGGCTACACCTTC
TRBV6-1,TRBJ1-2,TRBD1,NA,CASSEDRVSSGYTF,TGTGCCAGCAGTGAGGACAGGGTCTCATCTGGCTACACCTTC
TRBV7-8,TRBJ1-2,TRBD1,NA,CASSPMTGFSYGYTF,TGTGCCAGCAGCCCAATGACAGGGTTTAGCTATGGCTACACCTTC
TRBV3-1/TRBV3-2,TRBJ1-4,TRBD1,NA,CASSQRGQGDNEKLFF,TGTGCCAGCAGCCAAAGAGGACAGGGGGATAATGAAAAACTGTTTTTT
TRBV6-1,TRBJ1-1,NA,NA,CASSEARTRAFF,TGTGCCAGCAGTGAAGCGCGGACAAGGGCTTTCTTT
TRBV7-9,TRBJ2-7,TRBD1,NA,CASSIGAGTGGSYEQYF,TGTGCCAGCAGCATAGGGGCTGGGACAGGGGGCTCCTACGAGCAGTACTTC
TRBV18,TRBJ1-3,TRBD1,NA,CASSLWTGISGNTIYF,TGTGCCAGCTCACTATGGACAGGGATCTCTGGAAACACCATATATTTT
TRBV19,TRBJ2-1,NA,NA,CASTDSPLYNEQFF,TGTGCCAGTACCGACAGTCCCTTATACAATGAGCAGTTCTTC
TRBV5-1,TRBJ1-1,NA,NA,CASSHGQSHTEAFF,TGCGCCAGCAGCCATGGACAGTCTCACACTGAAGCTTTCTTT
TRBV2,TRBJ2-7,NA,NA,CASRRDGSYEQYF,TGTGCCAGCAGGCGGGACGGCTCCTACGAGCAGTACTTC
TRBV6-5,TRBJ2-2,TRBD2,NA,CASRTSGGYELFF,TGTGCCAGCAGGACTAGCGGAGGCTATGAGCTGTTTTTT